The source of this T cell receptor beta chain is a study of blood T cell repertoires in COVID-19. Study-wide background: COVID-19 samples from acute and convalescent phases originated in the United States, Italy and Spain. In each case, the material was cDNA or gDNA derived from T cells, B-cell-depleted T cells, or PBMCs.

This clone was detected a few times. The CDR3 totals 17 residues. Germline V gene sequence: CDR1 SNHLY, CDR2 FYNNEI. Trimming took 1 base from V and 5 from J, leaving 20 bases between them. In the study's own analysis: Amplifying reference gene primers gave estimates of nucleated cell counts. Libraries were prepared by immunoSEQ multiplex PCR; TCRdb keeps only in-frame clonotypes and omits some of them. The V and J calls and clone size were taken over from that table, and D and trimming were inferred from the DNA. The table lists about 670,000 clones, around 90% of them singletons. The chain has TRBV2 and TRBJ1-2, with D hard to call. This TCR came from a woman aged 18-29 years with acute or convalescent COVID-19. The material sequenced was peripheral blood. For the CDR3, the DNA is TGTGCCAGCAGTGAAGACAAGGTGATGAGGTTCGCATATGGCTACACCTTC. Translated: CASSEDKVMRFAYGYTF.